A single sample gave rise to the 21 T cell receptor beta chains below, sequenced in a study of T cells after yellow fever vaccination. TCRdb re-called the 5' RACE reads with MiXCR, one entry per CDR3 protein. This table has approximately 510,000 distinct CDR3 sequences, 20% to 25% appearing once. The sequences come from PBMCs, collected roughly 20 days after the first yellow fever vaccination. Every receptor here comes from a man between 18 and 29 years old who received the YFV17D yellow fever vaccine.

This clonotype was observed many times. This rearrangement joins TRBV4-3 to TRBJ2-7, with 9 bases fitting TRBD2. The CDR3 is 16 amino acids. The V and J ends lost 0 bases and 4 bases, in that order; junction bases with no gene match: 7. The V gene's germline CDR1 is LGHNA and CDR2 YSLEER. The CDR3 protein is CASSQDISGGWYEQYF. The DNA for the CDR3 is TGCGCCAGCAGCCAAGATATTAGCGGGGGTTGGTACGAGCAGTACTTC.

The chain uses TRBV20-1 and TRBJ2-1, with a tentative D call TRBD2 (6 bases). The CDR3 loop spans 14 amino acids. V gave up 3 bases and J gave up 5 bases, with 14 bases separating them. Per germline, CDR1 DFQATT and CDR2 SNEGSKA (reference sequence). The CDR3 bases are TGCAGTGCTAGCCCGGGGGTGGGGAACAATGAGCAGTTCTTC. Translation: CSASPGVGNNEQFF.

This clonotype was seen a few times. This chain uses TRBV7-6 with TRBJ2-1; D may be TRBD1 or TRBD2 (5 bases each). The CDR3 spans 15 residues. CDR1 is SGHVS, CDR2 FNYEAQ, per germline. The germline V and J ends were trimmed by 1 base and 7 bases, with 14 bases remaining between them. CDR3: CASSLDTFEGNEQFF. CDR3 DNA: TGTGCCAGCAGCTTAGACACATTCGAGGGGAATGAGCAGTTCTTC. Based on the CDR3 plus reference TRBV7-6 and TRBJ2-1, the full variable domain is GAGVSQSPRYKVTKRGQDVALRCDPISGHVSLYWYRQALGQGPEFLTYFNYEAQQDKSGLPNDRFSAERPEGSISTLTIQRTEQRDSAMYRCASSLDTFEGNEQFFGPGTRLTVL.

CDR3: CASSVGTATYNEQFF. The CDR3 DNA is TGTGCCAGCAGCGTAGGTACAGCTACCTACAATGAGCAGTTCTTC. This sequence joins TRBV9 and TRBJ2-1, with D hard to call. This CDR3 region has 15 residues. V lost 0 bases to trimming and J lost 2 bases, with 9 bases between them. CDR1 and CDR2 (germline): SGDLS, YYNGEE.

The gene calls are TRBV7-2 and TRBJ2-3; either TRBD1 or TRBD2 may supply D (7 bases each). V lost 4 bases to trimming and J lost 5 bases, with 16 bases between them. This CDR3 region has 15 residues. Germline V gives CDR1 SGHTA, CDR2 FQGNSA. CDR3 region: CASSSSGGARDTQYF. The CDR3 DNA reads as TGTGCCAGCAGCTCCTCAGGGGGGGCTAGAGATACGCAGTATTTT.

The sample holds a few counts of this clonotype. The gene calls are TRBV27 and TRBJ2-7; D is possibly TRBD1 (6 bases). Germline V gene lookup returns CDR1 MNHEY and CDR2 SMNVEV (reference sequence). The length of the CDR3 is 16 residues. V lost 5 bases and J 4 bases, leaving 21 bases between the germline ends. CDR3 sequence (DNA): TGTGCCAGCAGTACGCTCCCCCCGGGACAACTTTACGAGCAGTACGTC. This sequence encodes CASSTLPPGQLYEQYV.

This clonotype was detected many times. The V and J genes are TRBV20-1 and TRBJ2-3; possible D gene TRBD2, 6 bases. The V gene's germline CDR1 is DFQATT and CDR2 SNEGSKA (reference sequence). This CDR3 region has 15 residues. V was pared by 6 bases and J by 1 base, with 17 bases between. CDR3 DNA: TGCAGTGCAGCGCAAAGCGGGTCCGGCACAGATACGCAGTATTTT. It encodes CSAAQSGSGTDTQYF.

The chain is built from TRBV9 and TRBJ2-2, with D perhaps TRBD2 (6 bases). The CDR3 is 15 residues long. Trimming took 2 bases from V and 3 from J, leaving 11 bases between them. Germline V CDR1 and CDR2: SGDLS, YYNGEE. The CDR3, as DNA: TGTGCCAGCAGCGTGGGGAGACTAGACACCGGGGAGCTGTTTTTT. Translated, it gives CASSVGRLDTGELFF.

The chain combines TRBV9 with TRBJ1-1, with D maybe TRBD1 (5 bases). CDR1 is SGDLS, CDR2 YYNGEE, per germline. The CDR3 is made up of 14 amino acids. V was clipped by 4 bases and J by 0 bases, with 10 bases between them. CDR3 sequence: CASSIDSLNTEAFF. The CDR3 nucleotides are TGTGCCAGCAGCATCGACAGCCTGAACACTGAAGCTTTCTTT. Together with reference TRBV9 and TRBJ1-1, the CDR3 gives the full variable domain: DSGVTQTPKHLITATGQRVTLRCSPRSGDLSVYWYQQSLDQGLQFLIQYYNGEERAKGNILERFSAQQFPDLHSELNLSSLELGDSALYFCASSIDSLNTEAFFGQGTRLTVV.

The chain uses TRBV27 and TRBJ2-7; TRBD1 matches 9 bases. The CDR3 contains 15 residues. In germline, CDR1 is MNHEY, CDR2 SMNVEV (reference sequence). With V trimmed by 4 bases and J by 7 bases, 11 bases remained unmatched. CDR3 nucleotides: TGTGCCAGCAGTTCCCTTCCGGGACAGGGTGAAGAGCAGTACGTC. Translated, it gives CASSSLPGQGEEQYV.

This clonotype has more than one count but fewer than ten. The CDR3 coding sequence is TGCAGCGTCTCCGGGAGACATAGGACTGAAGCTTTCTTT. Its protein product is CSVSGRHRTEAFF. J is TRBJ1-1 and V is TRBV29-1; D not resolved. Trimming took 6 bases from V and 5 from J, leaving 16 bases between them. Germline V gives CDR1 SQVTM, CDR2 ANQGSEA. This CDR3 contains 13 residues.

This clonotype showed up just a few times. The chain uses TRBV4-2 and TRBJ2-5; 9 nucleotides match TRBD2. In germline, CDR1 is LGHNA, CDR2 YNFKEQ. Unmatched junction bases numbered 15, after V lost 6 bases and J lost 7 bases. The CDR3 has 16 amino acids. CDR3 nucleotide sequence: TGTGCCAGCAGAAAAGAGGCGGGGGGGCCGTCGGGGACCCAGTACTTC. Protein product: CASRKEAGGPSGTQYF.

This clonotype was counted a few times. The rearrangement links TRBV20-1 to TRBJ1-5, with 7 nucleotides matching TRBD1. Germline V gives CDR1 DFQATT, CDR2 SNEGSKA (reference sequence). The CDR3 consists of 12 residues. Losses at the gene ends were 5 bases for V and 7 bases for J; bases not matched to a gene: 5. This chain's CDR3 is CSARQGTQPQHF. CDR3 in DNA: TGCAGTGCTCGACAGGGAACGCAGCCCCAGCATTTT.

The rearrangement joins TRBV27 to TRBJ2-1; 11 bases fit TRBD2. Looked up from germline, CDR1 is MNHEY and CDR2 is SMNVEV (reference sequence). Germline trimming cut 9 bases from V and 6 bases from J; bases unmatched to any gene: 13. CDR3 length equals 16 residues. The CDR3: CASTLGVAGGRNEQFF. Written as DNA, the CDR3 is TGTGCCAGTACACTTGGGGTAGCGGGGGGGCGCAATGAGCAGTTCTTC.

This chain uses TRBV5-1 with TRBJ2-3; no reliable D call. The CDR3 is 15 residues long. Trimming cost V 3 bases and J 6 bases, with 17 bases left between them. Germline lookup yields CDR1 SGHRS and CDR2 YFSETQ. CDR3 amino acids: CASSSVGKLGDTQYF. CDR3 nucleotide sequence: TGCGCCAGCAGCTCGGTTGGGAAACTGGGGGATACGCAGTATTTT. The whole variable domain, filled in from reference TRBV5-1 and TRBJ2-3, reads KAGVTQTPRYLIKTRGQQVTLSCSPISGHRSVSWYQQTPGQGLQFLFEYFSETQRNKGNFPGRFSGRQFSNSRSEMNVSTLELGDSALYLCASSSVGKLGDTQYFGPGTRLTVL.

This clonotype was counted at least ten times. CDR3 residues: CASSLVGRSSGNTIYF. CDR3 bases: TGTGCCAGCAGTTTAGTAGGGCGCAGCTCTGGAAACACCATATATTTT. This rearrangement joins TRBV12-3 or TRBV12-4 to TRBJ1-3; D gene ambiguous. Trimming cost V 1 base and J 0 bases, with 10 bases left between them. This CDR3 has 16 residues.

This clonotype was detected only a few times. V and J are TRBV3-1 and TRBJ2-5; the match to TRBD2 covers 12 bases. The CDR3 extends over 16 amino acids. The V segment lost 0 bases and the J segment 6 bases; nucleotides outside the gene matches: 5. The germline gives CDR1 LGHDT, CDR2 YNNKEL (reference sequence). CDR3 in amino acids: CASSQDMGLAGKTQYF. Written as DNA, the CDR3 is TGTGCCAGCAGCCAAGATATGGGACTAGCGGGCAAGACCCAGTACTTC.

This clonotype has a handful of counts. The chain links TRBV4-2 to TRBJ2-1; D unclear. Germline values: CDR1 LGHNA, CDR2 YNFKEQ. There are 13 residues in the CDR3. The V and J ends lost 1 base and 4 bases respectively, with 5 bases between them. The CDR3 nucleotides read TGTGCCAGCAGCCAAGCCGGATACAATGAGCAGTTCTTC. This encodes CASSQAGYNEQFF.

This chain's CDR3 is CSARAIGTSYNEQFF. The CDR3 DNA follows: TGCAGTGCTAGAGCTATCGGGACTAGCTATAATGAGCAGTTCTTC. The V call is TRBV20-1, the J call TRBJ2-1, with 9 bases aligning to TRBD2. Per the germline V gene, CDR1 is DFQATT and CDR2 is SNEGSKA (reference sequence). J gave up 7 bases and V 1 base, and 8 bases lay outside the gene matches. This CDR3 has 15 amino acids.

The chain combines TRBV7-9 with TRBJ2-3; D unclear. V dropped 1 base and J dropped 6 bases, with 2 bases sitting between them. This CDR3 has 11 amino acids. The V gene's germline CDR1 is SEHNR and CDR2 FQNEAQ (reference sequence). In DNA, the CDR3 is TGTGCCAGCAGCTTAGACGATACGCAGTATTTT. As protein: CASSLDDTQYF.

This clonotype came up many times. The chain combines TRBV6-5 with TRBJ1-4; possible D gene TRBD1, 6 bases. Germline V gene sequence: CDR1 MNHEY, CDR2 SVGAGI. Trimming removed 6 bases at V and 8 bases at J, with 19 bases between. The CDR3 has 15 amino acids. CDR3 loop: CASRLGGASKEKLFF. CDR3 nucleotides: TGTGCCAGCAGACTCGGGGGGGCTTCGAAAGAAAAACTGTTTTTT.